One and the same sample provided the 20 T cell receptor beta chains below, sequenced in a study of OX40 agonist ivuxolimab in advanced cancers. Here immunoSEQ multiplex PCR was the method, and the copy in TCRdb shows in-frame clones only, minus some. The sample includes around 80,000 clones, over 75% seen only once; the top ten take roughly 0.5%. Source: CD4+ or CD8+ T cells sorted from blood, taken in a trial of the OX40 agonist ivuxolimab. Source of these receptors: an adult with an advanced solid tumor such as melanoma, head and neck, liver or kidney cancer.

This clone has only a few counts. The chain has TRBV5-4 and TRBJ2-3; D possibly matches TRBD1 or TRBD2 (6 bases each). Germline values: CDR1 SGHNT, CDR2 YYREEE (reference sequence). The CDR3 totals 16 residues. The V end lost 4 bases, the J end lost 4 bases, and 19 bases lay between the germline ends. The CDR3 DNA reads TGTGCCAGCAGCCCCCCCAGGGGCGGGGCCCCAGATACGCAGTATTTT. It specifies CASSPPRGGAPDTQYF.

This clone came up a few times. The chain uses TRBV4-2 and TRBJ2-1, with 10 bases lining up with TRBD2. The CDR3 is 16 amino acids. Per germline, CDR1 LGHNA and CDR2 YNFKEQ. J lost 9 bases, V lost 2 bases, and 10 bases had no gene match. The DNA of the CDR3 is TGTGCCAGCAGCCAACAACTAGCGGGGCAGGGGAGTGAGCAGTTCTTC. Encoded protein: CASSQQLAGQGSEQFF.

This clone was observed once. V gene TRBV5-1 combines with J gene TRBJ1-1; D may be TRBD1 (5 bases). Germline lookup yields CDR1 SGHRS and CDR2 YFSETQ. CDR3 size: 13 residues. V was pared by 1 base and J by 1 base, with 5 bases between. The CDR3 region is CASSLTGNTEAFF. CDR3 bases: TGCGCCAGCAGCTTGACAGGGAACACTGAAGCTTTCTTT.

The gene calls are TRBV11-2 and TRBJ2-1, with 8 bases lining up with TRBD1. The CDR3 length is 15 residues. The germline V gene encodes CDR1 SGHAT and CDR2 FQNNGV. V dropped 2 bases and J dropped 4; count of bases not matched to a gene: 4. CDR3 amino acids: CASSLTGGSYNEQFF. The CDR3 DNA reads TGTGCCAGCAGCTTAACAGGGGGATCATACAATGAGCAGTTCTTC.

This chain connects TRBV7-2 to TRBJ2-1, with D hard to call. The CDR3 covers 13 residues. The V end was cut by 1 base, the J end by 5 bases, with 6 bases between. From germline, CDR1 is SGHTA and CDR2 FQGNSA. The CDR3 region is CASSLVRDNEQFF. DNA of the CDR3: TGTGCCAGCAGCTTAGTCCGTGACAATGAGCAGTTCTTC. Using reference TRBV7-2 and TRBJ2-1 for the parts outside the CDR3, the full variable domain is GAGVSQSPSNKVTEKGKDVELRCDPISGHTALYWYRQSLGQGLEFLIYFQGNSAPDKSGLPSDRFSAERTGGSVSTLTIQRTQQEDSAVYLCASSLVRDNEQFFGPGTRLTVL.

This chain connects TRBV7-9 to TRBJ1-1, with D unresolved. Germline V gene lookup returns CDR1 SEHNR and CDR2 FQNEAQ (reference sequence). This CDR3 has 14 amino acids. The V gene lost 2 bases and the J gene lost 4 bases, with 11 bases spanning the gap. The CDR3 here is CASSLLVSVTEAFF. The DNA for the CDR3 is TGTGCCAGCAGCTTATTGGTCTCGGTCACTGAAGCTTTCTTT.

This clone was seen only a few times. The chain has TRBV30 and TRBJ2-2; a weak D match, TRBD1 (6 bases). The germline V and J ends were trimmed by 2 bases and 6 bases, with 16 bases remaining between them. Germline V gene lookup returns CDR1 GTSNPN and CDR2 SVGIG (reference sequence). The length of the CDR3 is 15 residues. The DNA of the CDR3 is TGTGCCTGGAGTCTTTTAACAGGGTTCTCCGGGGAGCTGTTTTTT. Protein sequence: CAWSLLTGFSGELFF.

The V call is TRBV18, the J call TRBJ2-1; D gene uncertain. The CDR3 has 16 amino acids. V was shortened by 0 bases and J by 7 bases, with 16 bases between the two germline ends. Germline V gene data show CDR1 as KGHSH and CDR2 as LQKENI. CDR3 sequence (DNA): TGTGCCAGCTCACCACCTAACGGTAGGATGGCAAATGAGCAGTTCTTC. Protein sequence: CASSPPNGRMANEQFF.

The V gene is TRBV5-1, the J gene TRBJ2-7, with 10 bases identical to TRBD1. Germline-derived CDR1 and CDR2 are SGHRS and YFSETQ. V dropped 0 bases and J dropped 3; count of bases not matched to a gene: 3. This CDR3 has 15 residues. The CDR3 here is CASSLAGTGDYEQYF. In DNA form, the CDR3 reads TGCGCCAGCAGCTTGGCCGGGACAGGGGACTACGAGCAGTACTTC.

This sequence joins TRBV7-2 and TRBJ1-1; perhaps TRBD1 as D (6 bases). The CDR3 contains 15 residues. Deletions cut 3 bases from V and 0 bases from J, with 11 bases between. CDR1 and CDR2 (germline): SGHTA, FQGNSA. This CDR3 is CASSLAGQLNTEAFF. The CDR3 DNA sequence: TGTGCCAGCAGCTTGGCAGGACAGCTGAACACTGAAGCTTTCTTT.

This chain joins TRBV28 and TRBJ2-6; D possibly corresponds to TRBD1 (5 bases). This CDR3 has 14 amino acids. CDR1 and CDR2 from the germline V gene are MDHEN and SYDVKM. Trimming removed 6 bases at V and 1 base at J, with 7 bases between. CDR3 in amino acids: CASSDSSGANVLTF. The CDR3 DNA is TGTGCCAGCAGCGACAGTTCTGGGGCCAACGTCCTGACTTTC.

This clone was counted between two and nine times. CDR3 amino acids: CASSLNRDTIYF. As DNA, the CDR3 is TGTGCCAGCAGCTTAAATAGGGACACCATATATTTT. The V gene is TRBV7-6, the J gene TRBJ1-3; D is undetermined. CDR1 is SGHVS and CDR2 is FNYEAQ in the germline V gene. The CDR3 spans 12 residues. Trimming left V 2 bases short and J 8 bases short, with 7 bases between.

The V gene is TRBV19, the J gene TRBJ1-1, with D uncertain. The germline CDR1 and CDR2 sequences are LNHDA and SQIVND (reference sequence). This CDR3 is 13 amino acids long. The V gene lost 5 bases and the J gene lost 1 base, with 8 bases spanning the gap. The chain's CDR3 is CASSLIRNTEAFF. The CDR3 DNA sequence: TGTGCCAGTAGTTTAATCAGGAACACTGAAGCTTTCTTT.

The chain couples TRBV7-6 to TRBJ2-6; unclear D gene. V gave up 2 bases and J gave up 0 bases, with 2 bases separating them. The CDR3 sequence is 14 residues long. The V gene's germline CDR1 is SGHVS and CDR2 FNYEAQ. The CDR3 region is CASSLRSGANVLTF. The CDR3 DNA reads TGTGCCAGCAGCTTACGCTCTGGGGCCAACGTCCTGACTTTC.

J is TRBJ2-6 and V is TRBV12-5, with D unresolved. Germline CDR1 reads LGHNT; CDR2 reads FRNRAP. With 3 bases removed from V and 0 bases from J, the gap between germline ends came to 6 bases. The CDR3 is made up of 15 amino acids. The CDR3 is CASGLRHSGANVLTF. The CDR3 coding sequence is TGTGCTAGTGGTTTACGGCACTCTGGGGCCAACGTCCTGACTTTC.

The CDR3 coding sequence is TGTGCCAGCTCACGCGGGGATATTGTCTCCAAAAACATTCAGTACTTC. It specifies CASSRGDIVSKNIQYF. This sequence joins TRBV18 and TRBJ2-4, with D maybe TRBD2 (6 bases). Trimming took 4 bases from V and 2 from J, leaving 15 bases between them. The CDR3 is made up of 16 amino acids. CDR1 KGHSH and CDR2 LQKENI come from the germline V gene.

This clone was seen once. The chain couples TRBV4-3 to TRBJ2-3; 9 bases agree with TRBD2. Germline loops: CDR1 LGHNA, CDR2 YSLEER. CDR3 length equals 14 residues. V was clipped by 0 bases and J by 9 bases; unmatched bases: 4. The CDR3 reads CASSQDRAGGTQYF. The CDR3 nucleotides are TGCGCCAGCAGCCAAGATCGAGCGGGAGGAACGCAGTATTTT.

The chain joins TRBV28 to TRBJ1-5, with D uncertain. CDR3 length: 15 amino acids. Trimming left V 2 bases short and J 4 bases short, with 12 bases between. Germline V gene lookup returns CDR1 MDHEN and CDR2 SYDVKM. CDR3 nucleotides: TGTGCCAGCAGTTTAACGGGGTTTTGGAATCAGCCCCAGCATTTT. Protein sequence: CASSLTGFWNQPQHF.

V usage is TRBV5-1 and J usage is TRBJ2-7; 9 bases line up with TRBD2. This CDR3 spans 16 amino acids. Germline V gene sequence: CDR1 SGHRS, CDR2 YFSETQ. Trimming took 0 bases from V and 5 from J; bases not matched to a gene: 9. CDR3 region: CASSLASGLAFDEQYF. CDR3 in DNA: TGCGCCAGCAGCTTGGCGTCTGGACTAGCGTTCGACGAGCAGTACTTC.

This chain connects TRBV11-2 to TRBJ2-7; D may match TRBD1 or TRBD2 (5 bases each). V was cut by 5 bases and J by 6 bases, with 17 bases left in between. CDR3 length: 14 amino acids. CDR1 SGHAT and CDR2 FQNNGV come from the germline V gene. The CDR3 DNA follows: TGTGCCAGCAGCCCCTTCCGGGGCCTACCCGAGCAGTACTTC. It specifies CASSPFRGLPEQYF.